The 8 T cell receptor beta chains below were found in one sample sequenced in a study of T cells after yellow fever vaccination. TCRdb passed the 5' RACE reads through MiXCR, listing each CDR3 protein once. The table has around 550,000 distinct CDR3 sequences, over 15% seen once; the top ten hold roughly an eighth. The source was PBMCs, collected 15 days after the yellow fever booster vaccination. The receptors stem from a man under 40 who received the YFV17D yellow fever vaccine.

This clonotype came up a few times. The chain couples TRBV9 to TRBJ2-3; D uncertain. V was cut by 5 bases and J by 4 bases, with 14 bases left in between. The V gene's germline CDR1 is SGDLS and CDR2 YYNGEE. This CDR3 has 14 residues. CDR3 in DNA: TGTGCCAGCAGAAGTTCAGCCTCCCCAGATACGCAGTATTTT. It is translated as CASRSSASPDTQYF.

The sample holds a few counts of this clonotype. The chain has TRBV12-3 or TRBV12-4 and TRBJ2-1, with TRBD2 identical over 8 bases. The V gene end was trimmed by 7 bases and the J gene end by 12 bases; junction bases not matched to a gene: 5. This CDR3 spans 11 amino acids. CDR3: CASTPGGGQFF. CDR3 coding DNA: TGTGCCAGCACCCCGGGGGGGGGGCAGTTCTTC.

V and J are TRBV11-2 and TRBJ2-3, with D unclear. Trimming stripped 5 bases from V and 10 bases from J, with 10 bases between. The CDR3 has 11 amino acids. The V gene's germline CDR1 is SGHAT and CDR2 FQNNGV. DNA of the CDR3: TGTGCCAGCAGCCCTGGGGTGGCGCAGTATTTT. The encoded protein is CASSPGVAQYF.

The J gene is TRBJ2-7, the V gene TRBV4-2; TRBD2 aligns across 7 bases. V lost 4 bases to trimming and J lost 6 bases; unmatched junction nucleotides: 15. Germline-derived CDR1 and CDR2 are LGHNA and YNFKEQ. This CDR3 has 16 residues. DNA of the CDR3: TGTGCCAGCAGCCTGCAGGGAAGCGGGACCTCATCCGAGCAGTACTTC. This sequence encodes CASSLQGSGTSSEQYF.

This clonotype was detected a few times. The rearrangement joins TRBV11-2 to TRBJ2-4; the D gene is possibly TRBD1 (5 bases). The germline V and J ends were trimmed by 1 base and 11 bases, with 12 bases remaining between them. Germline assignment: CDR1 SGHAT and CDR2 FQNNGV. This CDR3 is 13 amino acids long. The CDR3 sequence is CASSLGDGAVQYF. In DNA form, the CDR3 reads TGTGCCAGCAGCTTAGGGGATGGGGCGGTTCAGTACTTC.

CDR3 DNA sequence: TGTGCCAGCAGCCCTGGGGTGCTCACTGAAGCTTTCTTT. This encodes CASSPGVLTEAFF. The gene calls are TRBV7-2 and TRBJ1-1; D not certain. V dropped 5 bases and J dropped 4 bases, with 11 bases sitting between them. This CDR3 has 13 residues. Germline V gene data show CDR1 as SGHTA and CDR2 as FQGNSA.

V usage is TRBV20-1 and J usage is TRBJ2-3, with 7 bases identical to TRBD2. CDR1 and CDR2 (germline): DFQATT, SNEGSKA (reference sequence). The V gene end was trimmed by 1 base and the J gene end by 1 base; junction bases not matched to a gene: 5. The CDR3 covers 15 residues. This chain's CDR3 is CSARAASGGTDTQYF. CDR3 DNA sequence: TGCAGTGCTAGAGCCGCTAGCGGAGGCACAGATACGCAGTATTTT.

The genes are TRBV12-3 or TRBV12-4 and TRBJ2-6, with a weak D call TRBD1 (6 bases). The V and J ends lost 0 bases and 6 bases respectively, with 15 bases between them. CDR3 length: 17 amino acids. The CDR3 sequence: CASSLAGAWNKANVLTF. The CDR3 nucleotides read TGTGCCAGCAGTTTAGCGGGGGCGTGGAATAAGGCCAACGTCCTGACTTTC.